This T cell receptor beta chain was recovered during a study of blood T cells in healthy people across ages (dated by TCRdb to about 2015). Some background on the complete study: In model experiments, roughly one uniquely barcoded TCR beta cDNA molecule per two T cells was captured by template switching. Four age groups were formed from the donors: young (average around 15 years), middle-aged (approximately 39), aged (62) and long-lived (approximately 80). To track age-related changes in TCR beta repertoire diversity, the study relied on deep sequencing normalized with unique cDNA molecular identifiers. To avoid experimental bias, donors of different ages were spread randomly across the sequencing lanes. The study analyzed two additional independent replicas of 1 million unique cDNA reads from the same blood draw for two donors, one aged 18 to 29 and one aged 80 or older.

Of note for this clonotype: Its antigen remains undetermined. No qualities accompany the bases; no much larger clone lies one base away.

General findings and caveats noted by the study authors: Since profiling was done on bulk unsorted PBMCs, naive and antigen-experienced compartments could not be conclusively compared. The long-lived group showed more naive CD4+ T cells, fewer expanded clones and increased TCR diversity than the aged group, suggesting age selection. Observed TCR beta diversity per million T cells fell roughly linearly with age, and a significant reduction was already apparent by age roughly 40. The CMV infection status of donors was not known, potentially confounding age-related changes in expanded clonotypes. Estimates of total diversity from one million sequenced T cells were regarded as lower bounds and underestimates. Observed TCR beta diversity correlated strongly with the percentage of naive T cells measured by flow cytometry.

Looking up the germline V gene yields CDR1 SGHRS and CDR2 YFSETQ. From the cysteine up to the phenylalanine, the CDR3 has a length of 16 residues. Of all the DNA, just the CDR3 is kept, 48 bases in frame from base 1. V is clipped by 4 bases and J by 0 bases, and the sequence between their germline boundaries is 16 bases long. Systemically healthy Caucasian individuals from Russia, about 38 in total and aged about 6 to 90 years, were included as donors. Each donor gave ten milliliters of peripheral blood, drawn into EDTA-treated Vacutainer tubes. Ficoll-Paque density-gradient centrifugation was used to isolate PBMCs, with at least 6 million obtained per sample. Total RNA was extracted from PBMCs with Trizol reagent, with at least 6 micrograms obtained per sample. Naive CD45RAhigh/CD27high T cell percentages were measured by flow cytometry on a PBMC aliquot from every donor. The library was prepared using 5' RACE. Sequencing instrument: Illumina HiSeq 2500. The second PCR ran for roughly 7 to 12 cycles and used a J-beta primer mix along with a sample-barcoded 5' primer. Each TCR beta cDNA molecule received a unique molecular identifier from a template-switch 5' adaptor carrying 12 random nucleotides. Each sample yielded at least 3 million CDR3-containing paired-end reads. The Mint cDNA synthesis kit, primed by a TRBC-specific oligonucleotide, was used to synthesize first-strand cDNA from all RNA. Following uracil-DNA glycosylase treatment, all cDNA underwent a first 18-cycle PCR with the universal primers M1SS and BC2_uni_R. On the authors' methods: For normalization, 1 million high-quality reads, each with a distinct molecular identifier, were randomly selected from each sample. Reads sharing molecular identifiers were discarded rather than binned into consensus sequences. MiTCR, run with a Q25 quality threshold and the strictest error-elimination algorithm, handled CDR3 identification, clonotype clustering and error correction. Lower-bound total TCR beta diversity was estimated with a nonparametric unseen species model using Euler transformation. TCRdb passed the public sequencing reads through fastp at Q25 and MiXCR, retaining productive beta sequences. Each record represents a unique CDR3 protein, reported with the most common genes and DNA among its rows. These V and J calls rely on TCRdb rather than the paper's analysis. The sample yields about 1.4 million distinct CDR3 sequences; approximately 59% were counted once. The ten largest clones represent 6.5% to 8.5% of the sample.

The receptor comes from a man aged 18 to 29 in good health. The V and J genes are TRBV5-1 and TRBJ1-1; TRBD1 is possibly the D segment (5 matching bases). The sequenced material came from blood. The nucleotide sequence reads TGCGCCAGCAGCCCGACAGATCTTAATGTGAACACTGAAGCTTTCTTT. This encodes CASSPTDLNVNTEAFF.